Listed below are T cell receptor beta chains from one sample, sequenced in a study of T-cell reconstitution after alpha-beta-depleted transplantation in children. Each CDR3 protein is one row after TCRdb ran MiXCR on the PCR reads. The sample lists about 980,000 distinct CDR3 sequences; about 26% were seen once. The starting material was PBMCs, mostly from graft donor cells, obtained 360 days after TCRalphabeta/CD19-depleted stem cell transplant. The source is a boy under two years old who had a stem cell transplant for SCID, so the T cells may come from the graft donor. Both conserved end residues are part of each CDR3. D genes are given only for firm matches. Only part of the rows carry a size: once, few, many, or a class if the clone is expanded.

TRBV10-3	TRBD1	few	TRBJ2-5	CAISEGQGRYGTQYF	TGTGCCATCAGCGAAGGACAGGGACGATACGGGACCCAGTACTTC
TRBV2	TRBD2	NA	TRBJ2-7	CASRSHILAHSYEQYF	TGTGCCAGCAGAAGCCACATACTAGCGCACTCCTACGAGCAGTACTTC
TRBV25-1	NA	NA	TRBJ2-3	CASSETNTDTQYF	TGTGCCAGCAGTGAGACCAACACAGATACGCAGTATTTT
TRBV7-7	TRBD2	NA	TRBJ2-2	CASSPETSFHGELFF	TGTGCCAGCAGCCCCGAGACTAGCTTCCACGGGGAGCTGTTTTTT
TRBV20-1	NA	few	TRBJ1-4	CSALDGEGNEKLFF	TGCAGTGCCCTGGACGGAGAAGGGAATGAAAAACTGTTTTTT
TRBV28	TRBD1	NA	TRBJ2-7	CASTPPRGPTYEQYF	TGTGCCAGCACTCCCCCGAGGGGGCCCACCTACGAGCAGTACTTC
TRBV20-1	TRBD2	NA	TRBJ2-5	CSAGTGTSGGGRYF	TGCAGTGCTGGTACCGGGACTAGCGGGGGCGGTCGGTACTTC
TRBV29-1	TRBD2	NA	TRBJ2-2	CSVLPGLGTGELFF	TGCAGCGTCCTGCCGGGACTAGGCACCGGGGAGCTGTTTTTT
TRBV7-2	NA	few	TRBJ2-7	CASSFLGLNYEQYF	TGTGCCAGCAGCTTTTTGGGACTGAACTACGAGCAGTACTTC
TRBV29-1	NA	NA	TRBJ1-1	CSVEAQVNTEAFF	TGCAGCGTTGAAGCCCAGGTAAACACTGAAGCTTTCTTT
TRBV3-1	TRBD2	NA	TRBJ2-1	CASSQSSGGGSNEQFF	TGTGCCAGCAGCCAATCCTCGGGGGGGGGCTCCAATGAGCAGTTCTTC
TRBV20-1	NA	NA	TRBJ2-5	CSAWTASLAKTQYF	TGCAGTGCTTGGACAGCGTCTTTGGCGAAGACCCAGTACTTC
TRBV20-1	TRBD1	few	TRBJ2-7	CSLCRDREDEQYF	TGCAGCCTATGCCGGGACAGGGAAGACGAGCAGTACTTC
TRBV6-2/TRBV6-3	TRBD2	NA	TRBJ2-1	CASSYATSAYNEQFF	TGTGCCAGCAGTTATGCGACTAGCGCCTACAATGAGCAGTTCTTC
TRBV10-3	NA	NA	TRBJ1-1	CAISGWDTEAFF	TGTGCCATCAGTGGTTGGGACACTGAAGCTTTCTTT
TRBV12-3/TRBV12-4	NA	NA	TRBJ2-3	CASSLWGGGREDTQYF	TGTGCCAGCAGTTTATGGGGGGGGGGCCGCGAAGATACGCAGTATTTT
TRBV4-3	NA	NA	TRBJ1-1	CASSQEEQGPRGTEAFF	TGCGCCAGCAGCCAGGAAGAACAGGGACCCCGGGGGACTGAAGCTTTCTTT
TRBV20-1	TRBD2	NA	TRBJ2-5	CSALRPGLAGGETQYF	TGCAGTGCCCTCCGGCCGGGACTAGCGGGGGGTGAGACCCAGTACTTC
TRBV6-6	NA	few	TRBJ2-2	CASSYSTTGELFF	TGTGCCAGCAGTTACTCGACCACCGGGGAGCTGTTTTTT
TRBV20-1	NA	few	TRBJ2-5	CSAGRLELEETQYF	TGCAGTGCTGGCCGACTAGAGCTGGAGGAGACCCAGTACTTC
TRBV27	TRBD1	NA	TRBJ2-1	CASSLAYRDRGQNEQFF	TGTGCCAGCAGTTTGGCCTACCGGGACAGGGGGCAAAATGAGCAGTTCTTC
TRBV7-8	NA	NA	TRBJ1-2	CASSIPAVGGYGYTF	TGTGCCAGCAGCATTCCAGCCGTCGGTGGCTATGGCTACACCTTC
TRBV15	NA	many	TRBJ2-1	CATSRKDRPTYNEQFF	TGTGCCACCAGCAGGAAGGACAGACCAACCTACAATGAGCAGTTCTTC
TRBV15	NA	NA	TRBJ2-7	CATSRTNTGTASSYEQYF	TGTGCCACCAGCAGAACGAACACAGGGACCGCGAGCTCCTACGAGCAGTACTTC
TRBV3-1	NA	few	TRBJ2-1	CASSQGVMVSIYNEQFF	TGTGCCAGCAGCCAAGGCGTTATGGTCTCCATTTACAATGAGCAGTTCTTC
TRBV9	NA	NA	TRBJ2-2	CASSANRVLGELFF	TGTGCCAGCAGCGCGAACAGGGTCCTCGGGGAGCTGTTTTTT
TRBV5-6	NA	once	TRBJ2-1	CASSLAPGHYNEQFF	TGTGCCAGCAGCTTGGCCCCGGGGCACTACAATGAGCAGTTCTTC
TRBV24-1	NA	NA	TRBJ2-2	CATSDFLGVGTGELFF	TGTGCCACCAGTGATTTTCTCGGGGTTGGCACCGGGGAGCTGTTTTTT